This TCR beta chain stems from a study of a mutant IDH1 vaccine in newly diagnosed glioma. Study-level background: Vaccination of patients was performed eight times, in weeks 1, 3, 5, 7, 11, 15, 19 and 23. A 62.5% male, 37.5% female split and a mean age of 40.4 years characterized treated patients.

Sequencing used immunoSEQ multiplex PCR; TCRdb keeps in-frame clones, though not all of them. This table has more than 25,000 clones, around 90% appearing once. With regard to this clone: The antigen is undetermined.

The CDR3 consists of 15 residues. Trimming at V came to 1 base and at J to 8 bases, leaving 6 bases not matched to a gene. Looked up from germline, CDR1 is SGHTA and CDR2 is FQGTGA. Time point in this sample: week 5, during vaccination. Alongside topical imiquimod, each dose of vaccine comprised 300 ug of mutant IDH1 20-mer peptide. The donors' diagnosis was new WHO grade 3 or 4 astrocytoma that was IDH1-mutant and ATRX-lost. This specimen was peripheral blood mononuclear cells (PBMCs), taken from a glioma patient whose treatment included an IDH1 peptide vaccine. The source of this sequence is a woman in her forties with glioma. Some clones in this sample may be carry-over from other donors' samples. The chain uses TRBV7-3 and TRBJ2-1; 9 bases match TRBD2. The CDR3 is CASSLMGSGGDEQFF. DNA of the CDR3: TGTGCCAGCAGCTTAATGGGTAGCGGGGGCGATGAGCAGTTCTTC.